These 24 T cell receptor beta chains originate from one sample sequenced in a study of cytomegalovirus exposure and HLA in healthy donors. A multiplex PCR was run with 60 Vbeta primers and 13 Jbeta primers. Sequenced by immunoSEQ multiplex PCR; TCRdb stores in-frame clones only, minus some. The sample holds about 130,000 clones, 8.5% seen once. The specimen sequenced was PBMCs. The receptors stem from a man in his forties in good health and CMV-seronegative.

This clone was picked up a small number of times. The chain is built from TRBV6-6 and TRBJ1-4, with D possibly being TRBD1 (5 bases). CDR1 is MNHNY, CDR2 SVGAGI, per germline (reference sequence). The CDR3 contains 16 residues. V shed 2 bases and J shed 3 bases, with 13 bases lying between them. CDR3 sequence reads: CASSYGGVGANEKLFF. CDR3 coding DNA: TGTGCCAGCAGTTACGGGGGGGTAGGGGCTAATGAAAAACTGTTTTTT.

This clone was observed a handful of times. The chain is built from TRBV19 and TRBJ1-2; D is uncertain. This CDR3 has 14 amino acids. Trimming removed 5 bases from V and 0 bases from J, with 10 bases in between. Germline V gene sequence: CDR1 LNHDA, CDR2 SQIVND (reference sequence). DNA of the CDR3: TGTGCCAGTAGTCCATCTAGAGCTAACTATGGCTACACCTTC. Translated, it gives CASSPSRANYGYTF. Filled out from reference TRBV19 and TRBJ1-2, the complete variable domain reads DGGITQSPKYLFRKEGQNVTLSCEQNLNHDAMYWYRQDPGQGLRLIYYSQIVNDFQKGDIAEGYSVSREKKESFPLTVTSAQKNPTAFYLCASSPSRANYGYTFGSGTRLTVV.

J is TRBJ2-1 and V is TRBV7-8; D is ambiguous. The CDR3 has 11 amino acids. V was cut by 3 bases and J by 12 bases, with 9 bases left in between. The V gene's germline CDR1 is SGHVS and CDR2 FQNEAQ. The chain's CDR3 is CASSFLQTQFF. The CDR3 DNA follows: TGTGCCAGCAGCTTTTTACAGACGCAGTTCTTC.

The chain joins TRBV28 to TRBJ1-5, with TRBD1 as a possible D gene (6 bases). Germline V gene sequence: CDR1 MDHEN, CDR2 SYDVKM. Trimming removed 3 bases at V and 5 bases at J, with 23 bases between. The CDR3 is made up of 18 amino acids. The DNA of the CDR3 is TGTGCCAGCAGTTTTGTTACAGGGAGGATGGGGGGGGATCAGCCCCAGCATTTT. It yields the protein CASSFVTGRMGGDQPQHF.

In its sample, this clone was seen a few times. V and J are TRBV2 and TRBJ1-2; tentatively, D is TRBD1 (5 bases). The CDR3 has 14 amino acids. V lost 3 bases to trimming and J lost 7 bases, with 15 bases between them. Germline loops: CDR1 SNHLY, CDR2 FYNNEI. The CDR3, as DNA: TGTGCCAGCAGTGATATCCCGGACACGTCTGGCTACACCTTC. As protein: CASSDIPDTSGYTF.

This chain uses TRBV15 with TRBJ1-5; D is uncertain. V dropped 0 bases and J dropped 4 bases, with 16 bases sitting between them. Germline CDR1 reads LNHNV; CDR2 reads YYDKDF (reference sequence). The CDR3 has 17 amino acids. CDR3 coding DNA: TGTGCCACCAGCAGAGATGCCCTCCGGGTTTCGAATCAGCCCCAGCATTTT. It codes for CATSRDALRVSNQPQHF.

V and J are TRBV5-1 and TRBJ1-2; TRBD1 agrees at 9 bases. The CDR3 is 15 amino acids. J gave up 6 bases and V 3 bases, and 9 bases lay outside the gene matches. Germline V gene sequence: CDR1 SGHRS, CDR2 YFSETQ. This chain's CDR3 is CASSWGQGELDGYTF. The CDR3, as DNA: TGCGCCAGCAGCTGGGGACAGGGCGAACTAGATGGCTACACCTTC.

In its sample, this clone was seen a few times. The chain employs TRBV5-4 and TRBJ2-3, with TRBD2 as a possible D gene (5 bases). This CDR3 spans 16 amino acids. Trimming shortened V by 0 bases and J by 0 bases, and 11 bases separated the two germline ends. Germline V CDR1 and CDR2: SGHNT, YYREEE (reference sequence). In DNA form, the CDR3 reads TGTGCCAGCAGCTTGGATAGGAGGTTGAGCACAGATACGCAGTATTTT. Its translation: CASSLDRRLSTDTQYF.

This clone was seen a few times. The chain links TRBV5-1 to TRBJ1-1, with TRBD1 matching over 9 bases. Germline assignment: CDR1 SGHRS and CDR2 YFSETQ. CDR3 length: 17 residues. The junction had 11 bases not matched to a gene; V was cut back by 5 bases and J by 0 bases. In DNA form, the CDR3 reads TGCGCCAGCAGAAAAGACAGGGGGATAGAGTTGAACACTGAAGCTTTCTTT. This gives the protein CASRKDRGIELNTEAFF.

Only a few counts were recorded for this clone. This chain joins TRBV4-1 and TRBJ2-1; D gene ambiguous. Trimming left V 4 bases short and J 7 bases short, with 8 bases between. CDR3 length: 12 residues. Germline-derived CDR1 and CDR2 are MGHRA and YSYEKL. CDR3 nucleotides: TGCGCCAGCAGCCCGTCGGAGAATGAGCAGTTCTTC. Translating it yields CASSPSENEQFF.

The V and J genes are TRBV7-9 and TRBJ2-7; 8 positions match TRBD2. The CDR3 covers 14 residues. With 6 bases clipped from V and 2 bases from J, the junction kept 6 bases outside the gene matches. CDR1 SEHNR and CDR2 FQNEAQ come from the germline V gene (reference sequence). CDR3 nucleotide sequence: TGTGCCAGCAGGGTCGGGACTAGTCCCTACGAGCAGTACTTC. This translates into CASRVGTSPYEQYF.

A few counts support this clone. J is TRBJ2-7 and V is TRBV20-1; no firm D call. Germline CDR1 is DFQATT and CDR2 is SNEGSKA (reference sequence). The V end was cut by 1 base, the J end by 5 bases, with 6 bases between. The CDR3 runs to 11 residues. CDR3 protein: CSARARDEQYF. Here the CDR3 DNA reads TGCAGTGCTAGAGCTCGGGACGAGCAGTACTTC.

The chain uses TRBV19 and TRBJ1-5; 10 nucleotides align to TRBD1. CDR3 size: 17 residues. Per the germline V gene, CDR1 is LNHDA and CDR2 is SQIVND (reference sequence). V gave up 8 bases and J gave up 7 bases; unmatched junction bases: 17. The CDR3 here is CASSGQGEPSIRQPQHF. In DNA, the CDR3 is TGTGCCAGTTCCGGACAGGGGGAACCCTCTATTAGGCAGCCCCAGCATTTT. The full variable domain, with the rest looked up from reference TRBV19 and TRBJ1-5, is DGGITQSPKYLFRKEGQNVTLSCEQNLNHDAMYWYRQDPGQGLRLIYYSQIVNDFQKGDIAEGYSVSREKKESFPLTVTSAQKNPTAFYLCASSGQGEPSIRQPQHFGDGTRLSIL.

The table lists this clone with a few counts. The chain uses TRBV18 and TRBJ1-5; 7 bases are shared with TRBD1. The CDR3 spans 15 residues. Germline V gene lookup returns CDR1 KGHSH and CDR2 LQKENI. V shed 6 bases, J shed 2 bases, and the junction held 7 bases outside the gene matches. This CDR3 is CASSLGQDGNQPQHF. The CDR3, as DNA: TGTGCCAGCTCCCTTGGACAGGATGGCAATCAGCCCCAGCATTTT.

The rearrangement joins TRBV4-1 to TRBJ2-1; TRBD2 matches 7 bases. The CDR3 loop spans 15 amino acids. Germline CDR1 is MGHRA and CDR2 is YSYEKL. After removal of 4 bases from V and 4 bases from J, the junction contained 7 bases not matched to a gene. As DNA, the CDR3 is TGCGCCAGCAGCCCCGGGATTAGCGGGTACAATGAGCAGTTCTTC. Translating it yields CASSPGISGYNEQFF.

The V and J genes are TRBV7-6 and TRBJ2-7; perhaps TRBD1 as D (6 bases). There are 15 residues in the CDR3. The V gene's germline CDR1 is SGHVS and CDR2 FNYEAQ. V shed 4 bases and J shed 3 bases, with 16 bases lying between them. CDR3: CASSWGSGHHYEQYF. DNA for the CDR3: TGTGCCAGCAGCTGGGGCTCGGGACACCACTACGAGCAGTACTTC.

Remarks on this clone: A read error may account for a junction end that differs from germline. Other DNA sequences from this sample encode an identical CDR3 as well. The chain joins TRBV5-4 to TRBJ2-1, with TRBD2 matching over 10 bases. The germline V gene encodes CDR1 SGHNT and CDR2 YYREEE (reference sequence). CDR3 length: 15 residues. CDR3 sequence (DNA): TGCGCCAGCAGCTCCAGCGGGGGGGCGGGGAATGAGCAGTTCTTC. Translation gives CASSSSGGAGNEQFF.

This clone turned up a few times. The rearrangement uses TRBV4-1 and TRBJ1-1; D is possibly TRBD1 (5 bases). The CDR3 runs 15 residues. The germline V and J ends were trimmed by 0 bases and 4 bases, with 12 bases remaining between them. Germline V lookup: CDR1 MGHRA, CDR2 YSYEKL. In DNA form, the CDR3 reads TGCGCCAGCAGCCAAGATCATCGGGGGGGCACTGAAGCTTTCTTT. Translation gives CASSQDHRGGTEAFF.

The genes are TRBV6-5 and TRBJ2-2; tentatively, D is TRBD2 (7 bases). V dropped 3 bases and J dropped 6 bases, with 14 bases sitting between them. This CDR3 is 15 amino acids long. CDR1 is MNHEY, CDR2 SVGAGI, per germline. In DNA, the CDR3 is TGTGCCAGCAGTTATACGGCGGGGGCCCCCGGGGAGCTGTTTTTT. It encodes CASSYTAGAPGELFF.

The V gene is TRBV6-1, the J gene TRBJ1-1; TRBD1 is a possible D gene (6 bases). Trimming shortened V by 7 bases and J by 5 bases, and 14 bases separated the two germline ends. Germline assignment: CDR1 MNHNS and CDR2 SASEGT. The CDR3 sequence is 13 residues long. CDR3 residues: CASKQGPVTEAFF. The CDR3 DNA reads TGTGCCAGCAAACAGGGTCCCGTTACTGAAGCTTTCTTT.

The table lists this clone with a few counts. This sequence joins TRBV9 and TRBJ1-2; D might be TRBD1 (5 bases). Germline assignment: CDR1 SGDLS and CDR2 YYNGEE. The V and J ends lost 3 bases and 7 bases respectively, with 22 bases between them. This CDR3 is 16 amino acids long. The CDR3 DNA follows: TGTGCCAGCAGCGCGGGGGGAGGGCCGTGGGGCCTTGGCTACACCTTC. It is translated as CASSAGGGPWGLGYTF.

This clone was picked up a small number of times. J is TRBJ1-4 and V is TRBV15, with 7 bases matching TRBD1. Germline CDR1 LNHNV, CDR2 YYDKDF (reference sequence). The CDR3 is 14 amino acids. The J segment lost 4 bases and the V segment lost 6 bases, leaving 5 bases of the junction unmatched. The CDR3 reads CATRGGGGNEKLFF. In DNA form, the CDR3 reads TGTGCCACCAGAGGGGGCGGTGGTAATGAAAAACTGTTTTTT.

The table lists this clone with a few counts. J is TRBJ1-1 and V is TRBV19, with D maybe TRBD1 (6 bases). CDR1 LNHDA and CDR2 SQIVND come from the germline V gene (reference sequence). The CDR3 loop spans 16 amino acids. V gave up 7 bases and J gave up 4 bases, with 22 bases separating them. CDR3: CASTDLGRGPSTEAFF. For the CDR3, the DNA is TGTGCCAGTACCGACTTGGGCAGGGGACCTAGCACTGAAGCTTTCTTT.

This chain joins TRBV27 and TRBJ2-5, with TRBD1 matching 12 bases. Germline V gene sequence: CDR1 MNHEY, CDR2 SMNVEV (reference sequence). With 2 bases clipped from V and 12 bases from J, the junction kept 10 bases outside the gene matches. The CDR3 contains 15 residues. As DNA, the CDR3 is TGTGCCAGCAGTTTAACCCGGGACAGGGGGCATGGAGAGTACTTC. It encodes CASSLTRDRGHGEYF.